What follows are 16 T cell receptor beta chains derived from one specimen sequenced in a study of early T cells in non-severe SARS-CoV-2 infection. TCRdb independently ran MiXCR on the 5' RACE reads; one entry per CDR3 protein. The table lists more than 80,000 distinct CDR3 sequences, approximately 11% of them singletons, with 5.1% in the top ten. Sequencing used whole blood. Receptor source: an adult who was a healthcare worker with PCR-confirmed SARS-CoV-2 infection or an uninfected control (not recorded which).

This clonotype was counted at least ten times. CDR3 DNA sequence: TGTGCCAGCAGTGAATACACCCCGGAGACCCAGTACTTC. Residues: CASSEYTPETQYF. The chain recombines TRBV25-1 with TRBJ2-5; D is ambiguous. The CDR3 length is 13 residues. V gave up 0 bases and J gave up 5 bases, with 7 bases separating them. From germline, CDR1 is MGHDK and CDR2 SYGVNS.

This clonotype was counted between two and nine times. The chain links TRBV11-3 to TRBJ2-1; D call uncertain. The V and J ends lost 10 bases and 0 bases respectively, with 16 bases between them. This CDR3 has 15 amino acids. Germline CDR1 SGHNT, CDR2 YENEEA. For the CDR3, the DNA is TGTGCCATTTTCGGACGGCTAAGCTCCTACAATGAGCAGTTCTTC. This sequence encodes CAIFGRLSSYNEQFF.

CDR3 nucleotides: TGTGCCAGCAGCTTAACACAGGATGGTGAAAAACTGTTTTTT. It specifies CASSLTQDGEKLFF. The chain joins TRBV7-6 to TRBJ1-4; D perhaps matches TRBD1 (5 bases). CDR1 and CDR2 (germline): SGHVS, FNYEAQ. V gave up 2 bases and J gave up 7 bases, with 11 bases separating them. The length of the CDR3 is 14 residues.

The gene calls are TRBV13 and TRBJ2-7, with D perhaps matching TRBD1 (6 bases). The CDR3 loop spans 13 amino acids. Germline assignment: CDR1 PRHDT and CDR2 FYEKMQ (reference sequence). The V end was cut by 5 bases, the J end by 7 bases, with 15 bases between. CDR3 DNA sequence: TGTGCCAGCAGCACCCGACAGGCCGCAGAGCAGTACTTC. Translating it yields CASSTRQAAEQYF.

For the CDR3, the DNA is TGTGCCAGCAGCTCCCCCAGCGGGGGACGCAATGAGCAGTTCTTC. Translated, it gives CASSSPSGGRNEQFF. The V call is TRBV5-6, the J call TRBJ2-1; the match to TRBD2 covers 8 bases. The CDR3 contains 15 residues. Germline V gene sequence: CDR1 SGHDT, CDR2 YYEEEE. After removal of 3 bases from V and 6 bases from J, the junction contained 8 bases not matched to a gene.

The genes are TRBV28 and TRBJ2-7, with 10 nucleotides matching TRBD2. This CDR3 contains 14 residues. Germline lookup yields CDR1 MDHEN and CDR2 SYDVKM. V was clipped by 6 bases and J by 0 bases; unmatched bases: 2. The CDR3 DNA sequence: TGTGCCAGCAGGACTAGCGGGCCCTCCTACGAGCAGTACTTC. Its translation is CASRTSGPSYEQYF.

The chain joins TRBV6-6 to TRBJ2-7; no firm D call. CDR1 and CDR2 (germline): MNHNY, SVGAGI (reference sequence). The CDR3 is made up of 14 amino acids. The V gene lost 2 bases and the J gene lost 3 bases, with 11 bases spanning the gap. CDR3 amino acids: CASSYKDKFYEQYF. DNA for the CDR3: TGTGCCAGCAGTTACAAAGATAAATTCTACGAGCAGTACTTC.

This clonotype was picked up many times. The chain uses TRBV3-1 and TRBJ2-3, with D possibly called TRBD1 or TRBD2 (6 bases each). V was shortened by 4 bases and J by 6 bases, with 17 bases between the two germline ends. The germline V gene encodes CDR1 LGHDT and CDR2 YNNKEL (reference sequence). This CDR3 contains 15 residues. The CDR3 reads CASSLSRGAGDTQYF. The CDR3 DNA reads TGTGCCAGCAGCCTCTCAAGGGGGGCCGGGGATACGCAGTATTTT.

This clonotype was counted between two and nine times. This chain uses TRBV12-5 with TRBJ2-7, with D maybe TRBD1 (6 bases). In germline, CDR1 is LGHNT, CDR2 FRNRAP. This CDR3 spans 17 amino acids. V lost 5 bases and J 1 base, leaving 21 bases between the germline ends. The CDR3 reads CASGRHWGQRTSYEQYF. In nucleotides, the CDR3 is TGTGCTAGTGGTCGACATTGGGGGCAGAGAACGTCCTACGAGCAGTACTTC.

This clonotype was found a few times. This chain joins TRBV27 and TRBJ1-5; D not resolved. Trimming took off 3 bases at V and 2 bases at J, with 11 bases between the two ends. The CDR3 consists of 15 residues. The germline V gene has CDR1 MNHEY and CDR2 SMNVEV (reference sequence). The CDR3 spells CASSFTFLGNQPQHF. The CDR3 coding sequence is TGTGCCAGCAGTTTCACATTTCTGGGCAATCAGCCCCAGCATTTT.

This clonotype was seen ten or more times. The chain is built from TRBV12-5 and TRBJ2-4, with TRBD1 as a possible D gene (6 bases). The CDR3 is made up of 16 amino acids. V was clipped by 0 bases and J by 7 bases, with 16 bases between them. Germline assignment: CDR1 LGHNT and CDR2 FRNRAP. The CDR3 region has the DNA TGTGCTAGTGGTTTGGTACCAAGACAGGACTGTAACATTCAGTACTTC. Protein: CASGLVPRQDCNIQYF. Combining the CDR3 with reference TRBV12-5 and TRBJ2-4 gives the whole variable domain DARVTQTPRHKVTEMGQEVTMRCQPILGHNTVFWYRQTMMQGLELLAYFRNRAPLDDSGMPKDRFSAEMPDATLATLKIQPSEPRDSAVYFCASGLVPRQDCNIQYFGAGTRLSVL.

The chain carries TRBV6-1 and TRBJ1-2; the D is unclear. The CDR3 length is 13 residues. V shed 0 bases and J shed 5 bases, with 7 bases lying between them. Germline assignment: CDR1 MNHNS and CDR2 SASEGT. The CDR3 here is CASSEARLYGYTF. The CDR3 coding sequence is TGTGCCAGCAGTGAAGCCCGATTATATGGCTACACCTTC.

V usage is TRBV9 and J usage is TRBJ2-5, with no clear D. V dropped 0 bases and J dropped 5 bases, with 11 bases sitting between them. The CDR3 is made up of 14 amino acids. CDR1 and CDR2 (germline): SGDLS, YYNGEE. The CDR3 DNA reads TGTGCCAGCAGCGTAGACCGGGTGCAGGAGACCCAGTACTTC. It encodes CASSVDRVQETQYF. Full variable domain (remainder filled in from reference TRBV9 and TRBJ2-5): DSGVTQTPKHLITATGQRVTLRCSPRSGDLSVYWYQQSLDQGLQFLIQYYNGEERAKGNILERFSAQQFPDLHSELNLSSLELGDSALYFCASSVDRVQETQYFGPGTRLLVL.

This clonotype was observed many times. This chain links TRBV5-4 with TRBJ2-5; 11 bases match TRBD2. This CDR3 is built from 15 residues. The J segment lost 5 bases and the V segment lost 3 bases, leaving 6 bases of the junction unmatched. Germline lookup yields CDR1 SGHNT and CDR2 YYREEE (reference sequence). The CDR3 here is CASSSYSGRGETQYF. CDR3 nucleotide sequence: TGTGCCAGCAGCTCCTATAGCGGGAGGGGGGAGACCCAGTACTTC.

V is TRBV12-3 or TRBV12-4 and J is TRBJ1-1; no definite D call. V dropped 2 bases and J dropped 5 bases, with 9 bases sitting between them. The CDR3 is 13 amino acids. CDR3 sequence (DNA): TGTGCCAGCAGTTTATGGGAAGAGACTGAAGCTTTCTTT. It is translated as CASSLWEETEAFF.

In this sample, this clonotype turned up many times. The V and J genes are TRBV16 and TRBJ1-5, with D maybe TRBD1 (5 bases). Germline loops: CDR1 KGHSY, CDR2 FQNENV. CDR3 length equals 17 residues. Trimming removed 0 bases from V and 0 bases from J, with 12 bases in between. The CDR3 DNA is TGTGCCAGCAGCCAATCGGCGACAGTTAATAGCAATCAGCCCCAGCATTTT. This codes for CASSQSATVNSNQPQHF. Together with reference TRBV16 and TRBJ1-5, the CDR3 gives the full variable domain: GEEVAQTPKHLVRGEGQKAKLYCAPIKGHSYVFWYQQVLKNEFKFLISFQNENVFDETGMPKERFSAKCLPNSPCSLEIQATKLEDSAVYFCASSQSATVNSNQPQHFGDGTRLSIL.